Sequencing of this T cell receptor beta chain was carried out in a study of blood T cell repertoires in COVID-19. Participants spanned ages about 18 to 95 years and resided in some 22 US areas. Which cohort a participant joined came from the clinical history participants gave. All recovered Cohort 3 donors got two negative PCRs, got clearance, or saw symptom resolution. CDR3 length: 10 amino acids. With 6 bases removed from V and 8 bases from J, the gap between germline ends came to 7 bases. Generated by immunoSEQ multiplex PCR, the TCRdb table keeps only in-frame clones and is missing some. The table records about 400,000 clones, roughly nine tenths of them present only once.

This chain links TRBV12-3 or TRBV12-4 with TRBJ1-2, with D unresolved. The sequence was obtained from a woman between 25 and 40 years old who had recovered from COVID-19. Sequencing used PBMCs or T cells enriched from blood (not recorded which). The CDR3 nucleotides are TGTGCCAGCAGCCCAGGAGGCTACACCTTC. It translates to CASSPGGYTF.